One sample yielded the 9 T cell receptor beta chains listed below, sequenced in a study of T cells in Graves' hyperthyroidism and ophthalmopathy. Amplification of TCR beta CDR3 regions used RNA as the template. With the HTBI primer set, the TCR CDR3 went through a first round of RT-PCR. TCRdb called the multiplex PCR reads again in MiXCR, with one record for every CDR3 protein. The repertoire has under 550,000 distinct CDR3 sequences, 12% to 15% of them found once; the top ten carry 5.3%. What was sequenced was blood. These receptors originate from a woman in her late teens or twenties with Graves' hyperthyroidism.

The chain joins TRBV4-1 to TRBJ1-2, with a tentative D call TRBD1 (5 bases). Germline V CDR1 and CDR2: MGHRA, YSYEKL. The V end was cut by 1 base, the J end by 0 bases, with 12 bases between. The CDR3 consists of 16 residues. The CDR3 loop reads CASSQVGAEANYGYTF. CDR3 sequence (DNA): TGCGCCAGCAGCCAAGTAGGGGCGGAAGCTAACTATGGCTACACCTTC.

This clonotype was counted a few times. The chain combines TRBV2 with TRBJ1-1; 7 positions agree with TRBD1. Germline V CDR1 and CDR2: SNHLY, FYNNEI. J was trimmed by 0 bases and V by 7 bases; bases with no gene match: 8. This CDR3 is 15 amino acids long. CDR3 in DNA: TGTGCCAGCACCTCGACAGGGTACATGAACACTGAAGCTTTCTTT. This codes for CASTSTGYMNTEAFF.

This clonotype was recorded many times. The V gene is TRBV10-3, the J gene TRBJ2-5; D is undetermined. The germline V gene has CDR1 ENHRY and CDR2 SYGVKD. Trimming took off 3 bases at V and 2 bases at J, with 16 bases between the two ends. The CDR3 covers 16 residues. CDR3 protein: CAISDRDSTLQETQYF. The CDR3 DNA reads TGTGCCATCAGTGATCGAGACTCAACCCTACAAGAGACCCAGTACTTC.

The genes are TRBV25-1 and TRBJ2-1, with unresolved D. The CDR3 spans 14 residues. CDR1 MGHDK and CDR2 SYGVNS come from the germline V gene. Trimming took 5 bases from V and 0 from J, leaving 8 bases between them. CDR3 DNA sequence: TGTGCCAGCAGTCATCTGAGCTCCTACAATGAGCAGTTCTTC. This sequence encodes CASSHLSSYNEQFF.

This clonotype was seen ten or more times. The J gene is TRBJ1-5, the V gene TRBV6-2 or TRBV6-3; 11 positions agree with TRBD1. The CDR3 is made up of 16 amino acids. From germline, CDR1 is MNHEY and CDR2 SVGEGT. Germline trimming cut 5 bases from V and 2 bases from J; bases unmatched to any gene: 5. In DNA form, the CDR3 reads TGTGCCAGCAGTGCCATGGGACAGGGGGGCAATCAGCCCCAGCATTTT. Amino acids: CASSAMGQGGNQPQHF.

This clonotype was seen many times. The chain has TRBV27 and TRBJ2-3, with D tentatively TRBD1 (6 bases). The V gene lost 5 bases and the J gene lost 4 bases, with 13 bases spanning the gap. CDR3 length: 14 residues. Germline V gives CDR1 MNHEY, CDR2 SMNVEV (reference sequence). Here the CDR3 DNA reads TGTGCCAGCAGTGGGGACATAGTGGCAGATACGCAGTATTTT. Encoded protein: CASSGDIVADTQYF.

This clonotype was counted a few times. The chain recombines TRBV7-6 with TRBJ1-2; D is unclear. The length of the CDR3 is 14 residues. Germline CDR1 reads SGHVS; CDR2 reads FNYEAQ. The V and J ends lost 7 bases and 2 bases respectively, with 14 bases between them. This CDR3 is CASTPSYSNYGYTF. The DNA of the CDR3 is TGTGCCAGCACCCCGAGTTACTCCAACTATGGCTACACCTTC.

The CDR3: CASRRLAGFNEQFF. CDR3 coding DNA: TGTGCCAGCAGAAGACTAGCGGGGTTCAATGAGCAGTTCTTC. This chain links TRBV12-3 or TRBV12-4 with TRBJ2-1, with 11 nucleotides matching TRBD2. The CDR3 spans 14 residues. Germline trimming cut 6 bases from V and 6 bases from J; bases unmatched to any gene: 4.

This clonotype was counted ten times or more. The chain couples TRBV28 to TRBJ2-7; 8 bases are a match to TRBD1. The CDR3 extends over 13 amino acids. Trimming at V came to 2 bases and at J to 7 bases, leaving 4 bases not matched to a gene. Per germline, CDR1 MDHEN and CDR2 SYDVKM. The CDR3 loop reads CASSLQGAVEQYF. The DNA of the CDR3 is TGTGCCAGCAGTTTACAGGGGGCGGTTGAGCAGTACTTC.